Shown below are 11 T cell receptor beta chains from a single sample sequenced in a study of tumor-infiltrating lymphocytes in glioblastoma multiforme. TCR beta libraries were built from RNA through three nested multiplex PCR rounds using modified ARM-PCR. Via MiXCR, TCRdb re-called the multiplex PCR reads, giving one row per CDR3 protein. The sample records roughly 9,100 distinct CDR3 sequences, 65% to 80% being singletons. Specimen: brain tumor tissue. These receptors came from a male donor with glioblastoma.

In regard to this clonotype: A junction boundary mismatches the germline segment, possibly from a read error. The chain is built from TRBV11-3 and TRBJ2-2; the D gene is possibly TRBD2 (6 bases). From germline, CDR1 is SGHNT and CDR2 YENEEA. The length of the CDR3 is 12 residues. In nucleotides, the CDR3 is TGTGCCAGCAGCTTACGGTCCGGGGGACTGTTTTTC. Translated, it gives CASSLRSGGLFF.

The chain joins TRBV7-8 to TRBJ2-3; D uncertain. The germline gives CDR1 SGHVS, CDR2 FQNEAQ. There are 13 residues in the CDR3. V lost 7 bases and J lost 0, with 8 bases in between. The CDR3, as DNA: TGTGCCAGCAACTATGGGAGCACAGATACGCAGTATTTT. Translation gives CASNYGSTDTQYF.

This chain uses TRBV20-1 with TRBJ2-1; unclear D gene. The germline V and J ends were trimmed by 0 bases and 2 bases, with 11 bases remaining between them. The germline V gene has CDR1 DFQATT and CDR2 SNEGSKA (reference sequence). The CDR3 has 15 amino acids. CDR3 sequence reads: CSARETLEPYNEQFF. As DNA, the CDR3 is TGCAGTGCTAGAGAGACCCTGGAGCCCTACAATGAGCAGTTCTTC.

Notes on this clonotype: A read error may produce the germline difference seen at one junction end. V usage is TRBV5-1 and J usage is TRBJ2-1, with D hard to call. CDR1 and CDR2 (germline): SGHRS, YFSETQ. CDR3 length: 15 amino acids. This chain's CDR3 is CASSLAVASYNEQSF. The CDR3 DNA follows: TGCGCCAGCAGCTTGGCGGTTGCCTCCTATAATGAGCAGTCCTTC.

On this clonotype: This CDR3 fails to terminate in the conserved phenylalanine or tryptophan, so it likely reflects a read error. The chain links TRBV12-3 or TRBV12-4 to TRBJ2-1; D is unclear. V gave up 5 bases and J gave up 11 bases, with 16 bases separating them. The CDR3 contains 13 residues. CDR3 in amino acids: CASSPRAFEQQFL. The CDR3 DNA sequence: TGTGCCAGCAGTCCCCGGGCCTTTGAACAGCAGTTCCTC.

This clonotype is judged medium-sized. The chain employs TRBV5-6 and TRBJ2-2, with 7 bases that match TRBD1. Germline CDR1 SGHDT, CDR2 YYEEEE. The CDR3 is made up of 16 amino acids. After removal of 0 bases from V and 3 bases from J, the junction contained 5 bases not matched to a gene. The CDR3 nucleotides are TGTGCCAGCAGCTTGGCGGACAGGTTCGACACCGGGGAGCTGTTTTTT. This translates into CASSLADRFDTGELFF.

The chain has TRBV5-4 and TRBJ2-1; 14 nucleotides align to TRBD2. Trimming at V came to 4 bases and at J to 5 bases, leaving 5 bases not matched to a gene. Germline assignment: CDR1 SGHNT and CDR2 YYREEE (reference sequence). This CDR3 has 16 amino acids. The CDR3 sequence is CASSTRLAGGDNEQFF. In nucleotides, the CDR3 is TGTGCCAGCAGCACCAGACTAGCGGGAGGGGACAATGAGCAGTTCTTC.

Notes on this clonotype: This could be a read error, since a much larger clone is one nucleotide away. V usage is TRBV10-2 and J usage is TRBJ2-7; D remains unclear. Germline V gives CDR1 WSHSY, CDR2 SAAADI. The CDR3 is 11 amino acids. The V gene lost 0 bases and the J gene lost 9 bases, with 6 bases spanning the gap. For the CDR3, the DNA is TGCGCCAGCAGTGAGTCGGGTATGCAGTACTTC. Its protein is CASSESGMQYF.

The rearrangement links TRBV12-3 or TRBV12-4 to TRBJ1-1, with a possible D match to TRBD1 (5 bases). This CDR3 has 13 amino acids. The V end lost 3 bases, the J end lost 11 bases, and 16 bases lay between the germline ends. The CDR3 sequence is CASSFSTRGWAFF. The CDR3 DNA reads as TGTGCCAGCAGTTTCAGTACTAGGGGATGGGCTTTCTTT.

The V and J genes are TRBV11-2 and TRBJ2-3, with a weak D call TRBD2 (6 bases). This CDR3 has 14 amino acids. The germline CDR1 and CDR2 sequences are SGHAT and FQNNGV. The V and J ends lost 6 bases and 5 bases respectively, with 15 bases between them. CDR3 region: CASSILASEDTQYF. Written as DNA, the CDR3 is TGTGCCAGCAGTATCCTAGCGAGTGAAGATACGCAGTATTTT.

The genes are TRBV11-2 and TRBJ2-3, with 7 nucleotides matching TRBD2. Germline CDR1 and CDR2: SGHAT and FQNNGV. The CDR3 extends over 15 amino acids. Trimming took 5 bases from V and 1 from J; bases not matched to a gene: 6. The CDR3 sequence: CASSPTTSGTDTQYF. CDR3 bases: TGTGCCAGCAGCCCCACTACTAGCGGCACAGATACGCAGTATTTT.